This T cell receptor (beta chain) was sequenced during a study of response to subunit inactivated influenza vaccine. Whole-study findings and limits: There was a suggestion from the authors that each seasonal influenza vaccination recruits few new T cells.

The V and J ends lost 6 bases and 9 bases respectively, with 24 bases between them. Germline V gene lookup returns CDR1 SNHLY and CDR2 FYNNEI. This CDR3 has 16 residues. TCRdb called the RT-PCR reads again in MiXCR, with one record for every CDR3 protein. The sample lists 700,000 to 900,000 distinct CDR3 sequences; around 20% were seen once. Of note for this clonotype: No antigen is known for it.

The chain is built from TRBV2 and TRBJ2-1, with D perhaps being TRBD1 or TRBD2 (5 bases each). Sequenced here: PBMCs from blood, sampled less than 6 days after vaccination. The source is a man aged 45-65 years who received an inactivated influenza vaccine. CDR3 in amino acids: CASSLRGRLGRGEQFF. For the CDR3, the DNA is TGTGCCAGCAGCCTTCGGGGCCGTCTAGGACGGGGTGAGCAGTTCTTC.